Listed here is a single T cell receptor beta chain. What it binds is unknown. The data stem from a study of T-cell memory formation after mild COVID-19. Whole-study results and caveats: Mostly located in CM and EM were contracting CD4+ clones, with contracting CD8+ clones located in EMRA.

Constant-segment primers and 5'RACE yielded cDNA libraries for TCR alpha and TCR beta, each carrying sample barcodes and UMIs. TCRdb called the 5' RACE reads again in MiXCR, with one record for every CDR3 protein. The sample lists 450,000 to 650,000 distinct CDR3 sequences; about a fifth were seen once. This CDR3 spans 16 amino acids. V gave up 0 bases and J gave up 4 bases, with 13 bases separating them. Germline lookup yields CDR1 LGHNA and CDR2 YSLEER. This chain links TRBV4-3 with TRBJ2-1; D gene unclear. This TCR was recovered from an adult woman who had mild COVID-19 (a few samples of this study predate the infection). Cell type and time point are not known. The source material was PBMCs or a T cell subset sorted from them (not recorded which). The CDR3 here is CASSQDGLSRYNEQFF. CDR3 DNA sequence: TGCGCCAGCAGCCAAGATGGATTGAGCAGATACAATGAGCAGTTCTTC.